This paragraph reports one TCR beta chain. This may come from a read error, since a much larger clone is one base off. Measured with immunoSEQ multiplex PCR; TCRdb has only the in-frame clones, and not every one. Of hundreds of thousands of clones in the sample, 90% to 95% were seen once. The entry originates in a study of shared clonotypes between healthy human individuals. This CDR3 is built from 12 residues. The germline V and J ends were trimmed by 4 bases and 2 bases, with 7 bases remaining between them. Germline V lookup: CDR1 SGDLS, CDR2 YYNGEE. Positively selected for CCR7, the CD45RO-negative cells used as naive CD8 cells excluded terminally differentiated effector memory CD45RA+ cells.

This receptor was obtained from a man aged 30-40 years in good health. The specimen was naive CD8+ T cells sorted from blood. The rearrangement links TRBV9 to TRBJ2-7; perhaps TRBD2 as D (5 bases). The CDR3 is CASSPGTYEQYF. CDR3 coding DNA: TGTGCCAGCAGCCCGGGGACCTACGAGCAGTACTTC.